The clone carrying this TCR beta chain appeared a few times. With a J-beta primer mix and a sample-barcoded 5' primer, a second PCR ran roughly 6 to 12 cycles. TCRdb processed the 5' RACE reads anew with MiXCR; each CDR3 protein has one entry. The top ten hold more than 8% of the sample, which has over 750,000 distinct CDR3 sequences, approximately 25% seen once. This sample stems from a study of blood T cells in healthy people across ages. The germline V gene has CDR1 MDHEN and CDR2 SYDVKM. Trimming shortened V by 11 bases and J by 2 bases, and 19 bases separated the two germline ends. This CDR3 contains 15 residues. Donors were systemically healthy Caucasian individuals from Russia aged roughly 6 to 95 years. No fewer than 7 million PBMCs went into each sample. The data also belong to a second study, concerning T cells of mothers and their children.

The specimen sequenced was blood. The rearrangement uses TRBV28 and TRBJ2-1, with a possible D match to TRBD2 (5 bases). This receptor was obtained from a boy between 10 and 17 years old in good health. The DNA for the CDR3 is TGTGCCTCCCTTCCTGAGGGTAGGGCCTACAATGAGCAGTTCTTC. It specifies CASLPEGRAYNEQFF.